Presented here are 2 T cell receptor beta chains from one specimen sequenced in a study of blood T cell repertoires in COVID-19. Here immunoSEQ multiplex PCR was the method, and the copy in TCRdb shows in-frame clones only, minus some. The table includes 270,000 or so clones, about 91% detected once. Sample: PBMCs or T cells enriched from blood (not recorded which). Receptors were obtained from a woman between 40 and 55 years old with acute COVID-19.

This clone is a singleton in its sample. The CDR3 here is CASSLGQGAFSNYGYTF. In nucleotides, the CDR3 is TGCGCCAGCAGCTTGGGGCAGGGGGCCTTTTCTAACTATGGCTACACCTTC. The chain combines TRBV5-1 with TRBJ1-2, with TRBD1 matching 8 bases. V gave up 0 bases and J gave up 0 bases; unmatched junction bases: 7. This CDR3 has 17 residues. Germline V gene data show CDR1 as SGHRS and CDR2 as YFSETQ.

The rearrangement links TRBV7-6 to TRBJ2-1, with TRBD1 matching over 12 bases. The length of the CDR3 is 15 residues. Looked up from germline, CDR1 is SGHVS and CDR2 is FNYEAQ. With 5 bases clipped from V and 12 bases from J, the junction kept 11 bases outside the gene matches. The CDR3 is CASSLGTGGNEGQFF. CDR3 sequence (DNA): TGTGCCAGCAGCCTCGGGACAGGGGGCAACGAGGGGCAGTTCTTC.